This TCR beta chain derives from a study of T cells after yellow fever vaccination. Overall study findings and caveats: Post-booster repertoires contained most primary-vaccination clones again (96% CD4, around 88% CD8). Weaker, the secondary response had a peak occurring faster, on day 5 versus 15.

Germline V CDR1 and CDR2: MNHEY, SVGEGT. The ends lost 7 bases at V and 5 bases at J; junction bases unmatched: 13. There are 17 residues in the CDR3. UMIs and a universal primer site were added when TCR cDNA was made by 5'RACE template switching. TCRdb passed the 5' RACE reads through MiXCR, listing each CDR3 protein once. Found here are around 350,000 distinct CDR3 sequences, approximately 6% of them singletons; the top ten hold approximately 16%. Worth noting for this clonotype: No antigen is known for it.

This specimen was PBMCs, taken 5 days after the yellow fever booster vaccination. The receptor was isolated from a man aged 30 to 39 who received the YFV17D yellow fever vaccine. The chain recombines TRBV6-2 or TRBV6-3 with TRBJ2-1; 11 nucleotides agree with TRBD1. The CDR3 region has the DNA TGTGCCAGCATCAACCGGGGGACAGGGGGGATCCACAATGAGCAGTTCTTC. Residues: CASINRGTGGIHNEQFF.